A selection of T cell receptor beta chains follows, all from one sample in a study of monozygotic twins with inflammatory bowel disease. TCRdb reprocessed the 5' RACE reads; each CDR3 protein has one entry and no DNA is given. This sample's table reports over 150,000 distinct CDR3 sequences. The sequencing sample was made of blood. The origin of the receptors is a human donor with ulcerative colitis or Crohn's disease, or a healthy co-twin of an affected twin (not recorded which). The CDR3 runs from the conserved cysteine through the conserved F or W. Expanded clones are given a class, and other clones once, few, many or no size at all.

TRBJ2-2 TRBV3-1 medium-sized CASSQGGDYTGELFF
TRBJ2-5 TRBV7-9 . CASSSAGEAQETQYF
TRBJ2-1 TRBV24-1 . CATSDLRTSDNEQFF
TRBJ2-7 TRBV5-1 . CASSSGGLSSYEQYF
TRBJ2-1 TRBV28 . CASSPSSGYYNEQFF
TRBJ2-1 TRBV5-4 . CASGDHGNEQFF
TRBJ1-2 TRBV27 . CASSFGQEVSYGYTF
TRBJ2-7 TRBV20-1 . CSARIGGPSYEQYF
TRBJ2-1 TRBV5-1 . CASSWGGTSGYNEQFF
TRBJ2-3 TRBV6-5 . CASTSPGGDTQYF
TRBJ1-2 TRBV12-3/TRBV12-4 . CASSFGDRLWDGYTF
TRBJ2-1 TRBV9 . CASSARYGNEQFF
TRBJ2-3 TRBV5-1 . CASSYSWGEDTQYF
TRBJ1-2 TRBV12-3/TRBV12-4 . CASSYSDRADGYTF
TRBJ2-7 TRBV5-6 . CASSFKYEQYF
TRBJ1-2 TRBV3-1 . CASSQVGGLNNRYTF
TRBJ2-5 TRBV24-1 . CATRGEEETQYF
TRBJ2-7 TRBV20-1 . CSAIPDRDNPYEQYF
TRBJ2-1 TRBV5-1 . CASTTGVVSYNEQFF
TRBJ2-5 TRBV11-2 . CASSLGAVAGGYQETQYF
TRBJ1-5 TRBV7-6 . CASSPDGEGTQPQHF
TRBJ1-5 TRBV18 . CASSSDVGGGNQPQHF
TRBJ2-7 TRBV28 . CASSLASGGTYEQYF
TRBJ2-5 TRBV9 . CASSQGHNQETQYF
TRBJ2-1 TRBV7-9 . CASSLRRLEGYNEQFF
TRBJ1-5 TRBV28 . CASSGLRVGQPQHF